These 5 T cell receptor beta chains came from one sample sequenced in a study of cytomegalovirus exposure and HLA in healthy donors. PCR amplification relied on 60 Vbeta primers (plus 13 Jbeta primers). The data were produced by immunoSEQ multiplex PCR, yet TCRdb's version contains in-frame clones alone and is incomplete. The sample has 150,000 to 200,000 clones, 75% to 85% seen once. Sequenced sample: PBMCs. Source of these receptors: a woman aged 45 to 65 in good health and CMV-seronegative.

The CDR3 spells CASTQGNVQTGELFF. The CDR3, as DNA: TGTGCCAGCACCCAGGGGAATGTGCAGACCGGGGAGCTGTTTTTT. J is TRBJ2-2 and V is TRBV7-8, with D perhaps matching TRBD1 (6 bases). The CDR3 length is 15 residues. V was clipped by 7 bases and J by 5 bases, with 17 bases between them. Germline V lookup: CDR1 SGHVS, CDR2 FQNEAQ.

The chain joins TRBV28 to TRBJ2-7, with TRBD1 matching 8 bases. V was clipped by 2 bases and J by 7 bases; unmatched bases: 7. This CDR3 spans 14 amino acids. The V gene's germline CDR1 is MDHEN and CDR2 SYDVKM. CDR3 protein: CASSLGDRLGEQYF. CDR3 in DNA: TGTGCCAGCAGTTTAGGGGACAGGCTCGGGGAGCAGTACTTC.

V usage is TRBV18 and J usage is TRBJ1-1; D uncertain. Germline lookup yields CDR1 KGHSH and CDR2 LQKENI. V was cut by 3 bases and J by 1 base, with 12 bases left in between. The CDR3 totals 15 residues. This CDR3 reads CASSPSPISNTEAFF. For the CDR3, the DNA is TGTGCCAGCTCACCTAGCCCGATTTCGAACACTGAAGCTTTCTTT.

The chain employs TRBV4-3 and TRBJ1-4; D gene unclear. This CDR3 is built from 13 residues. Germline loops: CDR1 LGHNA, CDR2 YSLEER. V dropped 2 bases and J dropped 12 bases, with 13 bases sitting between them. Written as DNA, the CDR3 is TGCGCCAGCAGCCAATTGACTGGGAGGGAACTGTTTTTT. This encodes CASSQLTGRELFF.

J is TRBJ2-2 and V is TRBV9; 7 bases map to TRBD2. The CDR3 loop spans 16 amino acids. Germline CDR1 is SGDLS and CDR2 is YYNGEE. Unmatched junction bases numbered 9, after V lost 1 base and J lost 6 bases. This CDR3 is CASSVRSREWPGELFF. In DNA form, the CDR3 reads TGTGCCAGCAGCGTACGTTCGCGGGAGTGGCCCGGGGAGCTGTTTTTT.